The present T cell receptor (beta chain) was sequenced within a study of blood T cells in healthy people across ages. A second roughly 6 to 12 cycle PCR used barcoded and J-beta primers. One entry per CDR3 protein results from TCRdb running MiXCR on the 5' RACE reads. This table has some 890,000 distinct CDR3 sequences, about 28% appearing once. The germline V gene has CDR1 KGHSH and CDR2 LQKENI. The V end was cut by 5 bases, the J end by 3 bases, with 10 bases between. This CDR3 has 13 residues. This clonotype was observed a few times. The sample was also reused in another study, on T cells of mothers and their children.

V gene TRBV18 combines with J gene TRBJ2-5, with a possible D match to TRBD1 (5 bases). The TCR originated in a woman aged 40 to 50 in good health. The sequenced material came from blood. The CDR3 nucleotides read TGTGCCAGCTCAAATGTACAGGAAGAGACCCAGTACTTC. It translates to CASSNVQEETQYF.